This T cell receptor beta chain stems from a study of PD-1 blockade in classical Hodgkin lymphoma. At the level of the study: Every 2 weeks, patients got 3 mg/kg intravenous nivolumab. Study-wide results and limits: Lower baseline TCR diversity was reported for newly diagnosed patients than for healthy donors. CD4+ but not CD8+ TCR diversity rose significantly by C4D1.

With regard to this clone: Its specificity is unknown.

Every one of the patients relapsed after autologous stem cell transplantation (brentuximab vedotin exposure was variable). CDR1 and CDR2 (germline): SGHNT, YENEEA. The CDR3 is 17 amino acids. V was pared by 1 base and J by 3 bases, with 5 bases of the junction left unmatched. Produced via immunoSEQ multiplex PCR; TCRdb's table is partial and in-frame only. The table lists some 41,000 clones, about 85% of them singletons, with more than 5.5% in the top ten. Sequencing used peripheral blood mononuclear cells (PBMCs), obtained before the second cycle of nivolumab. The sequence derives from a human donor with classical Hodgkin lymphoma. The J gene is TRBJ2-1, the V gene TRBV11-3, with 11 bases that match TRBD2. The CDR3 sequence: CASSLGLGLADYNEQFF. The CDR3 coding sequence is TGTGCCAGCAGCTTAGGCTTGGGACTAGCGGACTACAATGAGCAGTTCTTC.